This paragraph reports one TCR beta chain. The antigen is undetermined. CDR3 length: 13 amino acids. CDR1 is SEHNR and CDR2 is FQNEAQ in the germline V gene (reference sequence). UMIs that included a 6-nucleotide sample barcode were added by template switching, which took place during cDNA synthesis. One entry per CDR3 protein, without DNA, is what TCRdb gives after re-calling the 5' RACE reads. The sample data list about 450,000 distinct CDR3 sequences. This specimen belongs to a study of monozygotic twins with inflammatory bowel disease. General study findings and limits: IBD patients carried less diverse TCRbeta repertoires (inverse Simpson) than healthy co-twins. Fewer clonotypes were shared with others by IBD patients than by healthy twins, especially with disease activity.

Sequencing input: blood. The V call is TRBV7-9, the J call TRBJ2-1; the D gene TCRdb calls, TRBD1, cannot be checked with no DNA. The source is a human donor with ulcerative colitis or Crohn's disease, or a healthy co-twin of an affected twin (not recorded which). The CDR3 region is CASSSTGYNEQFF.